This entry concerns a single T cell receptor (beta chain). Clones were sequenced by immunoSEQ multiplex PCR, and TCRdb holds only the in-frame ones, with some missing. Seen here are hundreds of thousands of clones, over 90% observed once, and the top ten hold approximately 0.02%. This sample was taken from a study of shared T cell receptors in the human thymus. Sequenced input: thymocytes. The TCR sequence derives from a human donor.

CDR3 sequence: CASTPGQETQYF. The DNA of the CDR3 is TGTGCCAGCACCCCGGGACAAGAGACCCAGTACTTC. This chain joins TRBV25-1 and TRBJ2-5; perhaps TRBD2 as D (5 bases). The CDR3 loop spans 12 amino acids. Trimming took 7 bases from V and 2 from J, leaving 8 bases between them. Germline CDR1 reads MGHDK; CDR2 reads SYGVNS.